This TCR beta chain was captured in a study of blood T cells in healthy people across ages. Germline assignment: CDR1 LNHDA and CDR2 SQIVND (reference sequence). The V gene lost 6 bases and the J gene lost 0 bases, with 13 bases spanning the gap. The CDR3 extends over 15 amino acids. Using a J-beta primer mix together with a sample-barcoded 5' primer, a second PCR was run for 7 to 11 cycles. Every individual sample yielded 2.5 million or more paired-end reads (each containing CDR3). MiXCR, run by TCRdb on the 5' RACE reads, gives a single entry per CDR3 protein. The data contain about 620,000 distinct CDR3 sequences, 21% of them singletons.

This chain connects TRBV19 to TRBJ2-3; maybe TRBD1 (5 bases). Input material: blood. This TCR was sampled from a man in his 70s in good health. The CDR3 nucleotides are TGTGCCAGTAGGTGGGGCGGCAGCAGCACAGATACGCAGTATTTT. Its protein product is CASRWGGSSTDTQYF.